The TCR beta chain under discussion was sequenced for a study of PD-1 blockade in classical Hodgkin lymphoma. This clone was observed once. What it binds is unknown. Study findings and constraints: The diversity seen at baseline in complete responders resembled that of newly diagnosed patients. Patients were excluded if nivolumab began under 1 year after ASCT (the autologous transplant).

Germline V gene lookup returns CDR1 SGHVS and CDR2 FQNEAQ. This CDR3 has 14 amino acids. V was clipped by 1 base and J by 4 bases, with 10 bases between them. Time point defined: cycle 4 day 1 (C4D1), after six to seven weeks of nivolumab. Exposure to brentuximab vedotin varied, and each patient had relapsed following autologous stem cell transplantation. Complete response, partial response or progressive disease was recorded as best response. Generated by immunoSEQ multiplex PCR, the TCRdb table keeps only in-frame clones and is missing some. The data contain tens of thousands of clones, approximately 80% of them seen just once; the ten biggest clones take up under 20%.

This chain uses TRBV7-8 with TRBJ1-1; no clear D. The sequence was collected from a human donor with classical Hodgkin lymphoma. Sequenced material: peripheral blood mononuclear cells (PBMCs), taken before the fourth cycle of nivolumab. CDR3 in DNA: TGTGCCAGCAGCTTAGAACGGGGAAGCACTGAAGCTTTCTTT. Protein product: CASSLERGSTEAFF.